Below are 30 T cell receptor beta chains sequenced from a single sample in a study of cytomegalovirus exposure and HLA in healthy donors. PCR employed 60 Vbeta and 13 Jbeta primers. This table comes from immunoSEQ multiplex PCR, and its TCRdb copy is limited to in-frame clones, with some not included. Of about 190,000 clones in the sample, roughly four fifths were seen once. Sequencing was carried out using PBMCs. These receptors originate from a woman between 25 and 40 years old in good health and CMV-seropositive.

V usage is TRBV2 and J usage is TRBJ2-7, with 7 bases identical to TRBD2. The CDR3 length is 12 residues. Per the germline V gene, CDR1 is SNHLY and CDR2 is FYNNEI. After removal of 6 bases from V and 3 bases from J, the junction contained 2 bases not matched to a gene. In DNA, the CDR3 is TGTGCCAGCAGGACGGGAGGCTACGAGCAGTACTTC. Its protein product is CASRTGGYEQYF.

The chain links TRBV4-2 to TRBJ1-5; D is undetermined. V was pared by 3 bases and J by 3 bases, with 15 bases between. The CDR3 length is 16 residues. The V gene's germline CDR1 is LGHNA and CDR2 YNFKEQ. In DNA form, the CDR3 reads TGTGCCAGCAGCCATACCGGGCGAGGGTCCAATCAGCCCCAGCATTTT. This encodes CASSHTGRGSNQPQHF.

This clone was seen only once. CDR3 DNA sequence: TGTGCCAGCAGTCCTTGGGACAGGGGAAGTACTGAAGCTTTCTTT. This sequence encodes CASSPWDRGSTEAFF. This chain connects TRBV6-5 to TRBJ1-1; TRBD1 matches 10 bases. With V trimmed by 5 bases and J by 5 bases, 8 bases remained unmatched. Germline V gene lookup returns CDR1 MNHEY and CDR2 SVGAGI. CDR3 length equals 15 residues.

This clone has a single count. This chain joins TRBV7-9 and TRBJ2-3; D gene unclear. The germline V gene encodes CDR1 SEHNR and CDR2 FQNEAQ (reference sequence). Trimming pared 0 bases from V and 5 bases from J, leaving 9 bases between. The CDR3 consists of 14 residues. The CDR3 reads CASSLASGQDTQYF. The CDR3 coding sequence is TGTGCCAGCAGCTTAGCGTCTGGCCAAGATACGCAGTATTTT. Full variable domain (rest looked up from reference TRBV7-9 and TRBJ2-3): DTGVSQNPRHKITKRGQNVTFRCDPISEHNRLYWYRQTLGQGPEFLTYFQNEAQLEKSRLLSDRFSAERPKGSFSTLEIQRTEQGDSAMYLCASSLASGQDTQYFGPGTRLTVL.

J is TRBJ2-1 and V is TRBV6-5; possible D gene TRBD2, 5 bases. This CDR3 region has 14 residues. Germline CDR1 reads MNHEY; CDR2 reads SVGAGI. Trimming pared 2 bases from V and 2 bases from J, leaving 7 bases between. CDR3 nucleotide sequence: TGTGCCAGCAGTTACCGGACTCCCTACAATGAGCAGTTCTTC. This translates into CASSYRTPYNEQFF.

This clone was detected only once. This chain connects TRBV6-1 to TRBJ1-1; no reliable D call. This CDR3 spans 15 amino acids. The germline V gene encodes CDR1 MNHNS and CDR2 SASEGT. Trimming removed 6 bases from V and 0 bases from J, with 14 bases in between. The DNA for the CDR3 is TGTGCCAGCAGGCAGGCCCGCTTGATGAACACTGAAGCTTTCTTT. Protein sequence: CASRQARLMNTEAFF.

This sequence joins TRBV5-4 and TRBJ2-1, with 11 bases identical to TRBD2. CDR3 size: 14 residues. Looked up from germline, CDR1 is SGHNT and CDR2 is YYREEE (reference sequence). V was clipped by 6 bases and J by 5 bases; unmatched bases: 4. The DNA for the CDR3 is TGTGCCAGCAACCCGGGACTAGCGGACAATGAGCAGTTCTTC. Its translation is CASNPGLADNEQFF.

The count of this clone is one. The gene calls are TRBV28 and TRBJ2-7, with TRBD2 matching 10 bases. This CDR3 is built from 16 residues. V was clipped by 2 bases and J by 2 bases; unmatched bases: 6. CDR1 is MDHEN and CDR2 is SYDVKM in the germline V gene. CDR3 region: CASSLATSGPTYEQYF. DNA for the CDR3: TGTGCCAGCAGTTTAGCGACTAGCGGGCCAACCTACGAGCAGTACTTC.

In this sample, this clone turned up once. The chain employs TRBV19 and TRBJ2-7, with TRBD2 matching over 11 bases. This CDR3 has 15 amino acids. Unmatched junction bases numbered 1, after V lost 0 bases and J lost 3 bases. Germline-derived CDR1 and CDR2 are LNHDA and SQIVND (reference sequence). The CDR3 region is CASSIDGTSGYEQYF. CDR3 nucleotides: TGTGCCAGTAGTATAGATGGGACTAGCGGCTACGAGCAGTACTTC.

This sequence joins TRBV5-5 and TRBJ1-3; no firm D call. This CDR3 has 15 amino acids. Germline CDR1 reads SGHKS; CDR2 reads YYEKEE (reference sequence). V was cut by 0 bases and J by 0 bases, with 7 bases left in between. The CDR3 bases are TGTGCCAGCAGCTTGGGGGCAGTCTCTGGAAACACCATATATTTT. It codes for CASSLGAVSGNTIYF.

The chain uses TRBV27 and TRBJ2-7; maybe TRBD1 (6 bases). Trimming removed 6 bases at V and 3 bases at J, with 15 bases between. Germline V gene data show CDR1 as MNHEY and CDR2 as SMNVEV (reference sequence). The CDR3 is 14 amino acids. CDR3: CASSERQGFYEQYF. CDR3 coding DNA: TGTGCCAGCAGCGAACGGCAGGGGTTCTACGAGCAGTACTTC.

The V gene is TRBV5-1, the J gene TRBJ2-4; the D is unclear. This CDR3 has 16 amino acids. The germline CDR1 and CDR2 sequences are SGHRS and YFSETQ. Trimming stripped 4 bases from V and 0 bases from J, with 14 bases between. CDR3 residues: CASSTPSLRAKNIQYF. CDR3 DNA sequence: TGCGCCAGCAGCACGCCTAGTCTTCGAGCCAAAAACATTCAGTACTTC.

The chain employs TRBV6-1 and TRBJ2-6; D gene ambiguous. V was trimmed by 5 bases and J by 0 bases, leaving 5 bases between them. The length of the CDR3 is 14 residues. From germline, CDR1 is MNHNS and CDR2 SASEGT. The CDR3 bases are TGTGCCAGCAGTCAGATCTCTGGGGCCAACGTCCTGACTTTC. As protein: CASSQISGANVLTF.

The sample holds one count of this clone. At one end, the junction sequence differs from germline, possibly due to a read error. The V and J genes are TRBV7-9 and TRBJ2-7, with 9 bases aligning to TRBD2. The germline CDR1 and CDR2 sequences are SEHNR and FQNEAQ (reference sequence). The CDR3 sequence is 18 residues long. The CDR3 spells CSSSLVSGLARELPEQYF. The CDR3 DNA reads as TGTTCCAGCAGCTTAGTGTCAGGACTAGCGAGAGAGCTGCCCGAGCAGTACTTC.

The chain couples TRBV28 to TRBJ1-4; unclear D gene. Trimming left V 3 bases short and J 9 bases short, with 8 bases between. Germline CDR1 MDHEN, CDR2 SYDVKM. The CDR3 spans 12 residues. The CDR3, as DNA: TGTGCCAGCAGTTTGAGCCCGAAAAAACTGTTTTTT. Its protein is CASSLSPKKLFF.

The table lists this clone with a few counts. The gene calls are TRBV18 and TRBJ2-7, with D possibly TRBD2 on 6 matching bases. Looked up from germline, CDR1 is KGHSH and CDR2 is LQKENI. The CDR3 totals 14 residues. Deletions cut 3 bases from V and 0 bases from J, with 9 bases between. In DNA form, the CDR3 reads TGTGCCAGCTCACCGGTCGGGGGCTCCTACGAGCAGTACTTC. Amino acid sequence: CASSPVGGSYEQYF.

The chain uses TRBV5-4 and TRBJ2-7; D unclear. Germline assignment: CDR1 SGHNT and CDR2 YYREEE (reference sequence). Trimming left V 6 bases short and J 2 bases short, with 12 bases between. The CDR3 consists of 13 residues. The CDR3 sequence: CASTSGPTYEQYF. CDR3 in DNA: TGTGCCAGCACAAGTGGGCCAACCTACGAGCAGTACTTC. The full variable domain, completed using reference TRBV5-4 and TRBJ2-7, is ETGVTQSPTHLIKTRGQQVTLRCSSQSGHNTVSWYQQALGQGPQFIFQYYREEENGRGNFPPRFSGLQFPNYSSELNVNALELDDSALYLCASTSGPTYEQYFGPGTRLTVT.

This chain links TRBV5-1 with TRBJ2-1; 11 bases map to TRBD2. The junction had 5 bases not matched to a gene; V was cut back by 0 bases and J by 3 bases. Germline lookup yields CDR1 SGHRS and CDR2 YFSETQ. The CDR3 covers 17 residues. The CDR3 region is CASSLAKGLAVYNEQFF. The CDR3 DNA sequence: TGCGCCAGCAGCTTGGCCAAGGGACTAGCGGTCTACAATGAGCAGTTCTTC.

The rearrangement links TRBV5-1 to TRBJ2-7; D is uncertain. Germline assignment: CDR1 SGHRS and CDR2 YFSETQ. The CDR3 covers 12 residues. V was trimmed by 4 bases and J by 0 bases, leaving 5 bases between them. The CDR3 is CASSVSSYEQYF. The CDR3 region has the DNA TGCGCCAGCAGCGTGAGCTCCTACGAGCAGTACTTC.

This clone was counted only a few times. CDR3 region: CASRTGANYGYTF. The CDR3 nucleotides are TGTGCCAGCAGGACGGGAGCTAACTATGGCTACACCTTC. The rearrangement joins TRBV6-5 to TRBJ1-2; no clear D. CDR1 is MNHEY and CDR2 is SVGAGI in the germline V gene. V dropped 6 bases and J dropped 0 bases, with 8 bases sitting between them. CDR3 length equals 13 residues.

This clone was seen just once. The chain is built from TRBV6-1 and TRBJ1-5, with 7 bases aligning to TRBD1. V lost 2 bases to trimming and J lost 10 bases; unmatched junction nucleotides: 8. CDR3 length: 14 residues. Germline V lookup: CDR1 MNHNS, CDR2 SASEGT. In DNA, the CDR3 is TGTGCCAGCAGTGAACCGGGACAGTTGGGACCCCAGCATTTT. Translating gives CASSEPGQLGPQHF.

This sequence joins TRBV5-1 and TRBJ2-7; unclear D gene. The length of the CDR3 is 13 residues. The V gene's germline CDR1 is SGHRS and CDR2 YFSETQ. Trimming cost V 3 bases and J 0 bases, with 7 bases left between them. The CDR3: CASSSGLSYEQYF. The CDR3 DNA reads TGCGCCAGCAGCTCTGGCCTCTCCTACGAGCAGTACTTC.

The chain joins TRBV12-5 to TRBJ2-2, with a possible D match to TRBD1 (6 bases). V was cut by 7 bases and J by 0 bases, with 12 bases left in between. Germline-derived CDR1 and CDR2 are LGHNT and FRNRAP. The CDR3 extends over 15 amino acids. The CDR3 is CASALDSANTGELFF. CDR3 DNA sequence: TGTGCTAGTGCCCTGGACAGCGCGAACACCGGGGAGCTGTTTTTT.

This rearrangement joins TRBV6-5 to TRBJ2-7; a possible D gene is TRBD1 (6 bases). Trimming removed 0 bases from V and 3 bases from J, with 12 bases in between. The germline CDR1 and CDR2 sequences are MNHEY and SVGAGI. The CDR3 runs 15 residues. DNA for the CDR3: TGTGCCAGCAGTTACTCGGGCCAGGGGAGCTACGAGCAGTACTTC. Its protein product is CASSYSGQGSYEQYF.

In its sample, this clone was seen a few times. The chain carries TRBV29-1 and TRBJ1-2; D ambiguous. This CDR3 spans 11 amino acids. V was trimmed by 5 bases and J by 1 base, leaving 5 bases between them. The germline gives CDR1 SQVTM, CDR2 ANQGSEA. The DNA for the CDR3 is TGCAGCGTTCCCTATAACTATGGCTACACCTTC. Its protein product is CSVPYNYGYTF.

The chain recombines TRBV4-1 with TRBJ2-7; D possibly corresponds to TRBD1 (6 bases). The CDR3 is 15 residues long. The germline gives CDR1 MGHRA, CDR2 YSYEKL. V lost 4 bases and J 3 bases, leaving 16 bases between the germline ends. The CDR3, as DNA: TGCGCCAGCAGCCGTCCCAGTACAGGGAACTACGAGCAGTACTTC. This codes for CASSRPSTGNYEQYF.

The rearrangement joins TRBV28 to TRBJ2-7; TRBD2 matches 14 bases. The length of the CDR3 is 16 residues. Germline loops: CDR1 MDHEN, CDR2 SYDVKM. The V segment lost 6 bases and the J segment 6 bases; nucleotides outside the gene matches: 10. The CDR3, as DNA: TGTGCCAGCAGCCTATGGCCGACTAGCGGGAGGGCCGAGCAGTACTTC. Encoded protein: CASSLWPTSGRAEQYF.

This clone was detected once. The chain combines TRBV7-9 with TRBJ2-2; D is possibly TRBD2 (5 bases). Trimming shortened V by 8 bases and J by 0 bases, and 16 bases separated the two germline ends. This CDR3 region has 16 residues. CDR1 SEHNR and CDR2 FQNEAQ come from the germline V gene (reference sequence). CDR3 DNA sequence: TGTGCCAGCCGCTCCAGCGGTTGGTCGAACACCGGGGAGCTGTTTTTT. It is translated as CASRSSGWSNTGELFF.

This clone came up a few times. The J gene is TRBJ2-2, the V gene TRBV5-5; the match to TRBD1 covers 7 bases. The germline CDR1 and CDR2 sequences are SGHKS and YYEKEE (reference sequence). V trimming: 1 base; J trimming: 2 bases; junction bases outside the gene matches: 2. The CDR3 runs 15 residues. CDR3 sequence reads: CASSLRQGNTGELFF. The CDR3 DNA reads TGTGCCAGCAGCTTGAGACAGGGAAACACCGGGGAGCTGTTTTTT.

This clone was observed a single time. J is TRBJ1-2 and V is TRBV25-1; D perhaps matches TRBD1 (5 bases). The CDR3 spans 14 residues. V gave up 8 bases and J gave up 1 base, with 14 bases separating them. Germline CDR1 reads MGHDK; CDR2 reads SYGVNS. CDR3 nucleotide sequence: TGTGCCAGCCGTCTAGCGGGACTTAACTATGGCTACACCTTC. This gives the protein CASRLAGLNYGYTF.